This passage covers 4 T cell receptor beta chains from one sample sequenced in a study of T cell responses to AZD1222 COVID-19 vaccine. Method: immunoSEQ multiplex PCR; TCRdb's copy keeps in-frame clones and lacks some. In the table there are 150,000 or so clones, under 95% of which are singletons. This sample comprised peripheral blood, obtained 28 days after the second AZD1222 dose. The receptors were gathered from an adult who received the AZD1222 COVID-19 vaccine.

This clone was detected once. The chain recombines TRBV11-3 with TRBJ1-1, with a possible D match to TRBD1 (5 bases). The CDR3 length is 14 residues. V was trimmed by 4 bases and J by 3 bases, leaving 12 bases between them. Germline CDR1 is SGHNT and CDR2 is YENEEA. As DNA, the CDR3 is TGTGCCAGCAGCTCCTTCGGGGCGGACACTGAAGCTTTCTTT. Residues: CASSSFGADTEAFF.

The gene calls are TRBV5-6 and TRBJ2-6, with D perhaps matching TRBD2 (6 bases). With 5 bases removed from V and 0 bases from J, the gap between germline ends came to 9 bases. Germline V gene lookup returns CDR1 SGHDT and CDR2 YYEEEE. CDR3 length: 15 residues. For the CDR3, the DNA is TGTGCCAGCAGTTACGGGGGCTCTGGGGCCAACGTCCTGACTTTC. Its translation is CASSYGGSGANVLTF.

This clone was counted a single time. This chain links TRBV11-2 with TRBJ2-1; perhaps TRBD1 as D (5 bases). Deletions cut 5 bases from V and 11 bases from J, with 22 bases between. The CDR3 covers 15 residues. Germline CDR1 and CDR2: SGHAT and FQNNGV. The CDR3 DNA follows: TGTGCCAGCAGCAATCTCGTGGGGCATCGGGTTAAGCAGTTCTTC. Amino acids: CASSNLVGHRVKQFF.

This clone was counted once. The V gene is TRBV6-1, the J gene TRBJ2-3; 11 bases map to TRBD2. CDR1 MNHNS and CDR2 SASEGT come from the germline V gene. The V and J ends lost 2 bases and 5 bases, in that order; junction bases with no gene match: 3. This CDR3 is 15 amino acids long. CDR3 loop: CASSELTSGGDTQYF. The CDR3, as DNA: TGTGCCAGCAGTGAACTAACTAGCGGGGGAGATACGCAGTATTTT.